The rows below give T cell receptor beta chains drawn from one sample of a study of spatial heterogeneity in lung cancer. TCRdb reanalysed the 5' RACE reads using MiXCR and keeps one entry per CDR3 protein. The sample lists 650 to 850 distinct CDR3 sequences, under 40% occurring once. The sequencing used lung tumor tissue, collected at surgery. The receptor set was obtained from a male donor with early-stage non-small cell lung cancer. The CDR3 runs from the conserved cysteine through the conserved F or W. Fields, in order: J gene, V gene, CDR3 length, clone size, D gene, CDR3 DNA, CDR3 protein. The D gene is left open where the match is weak. Part of the rows lack a size; the others show once, few, many or a class for expanded clones.

TRBJ2-6,TRBV2,17,.,.,TGTGCCAGCAGTGAAGGGTCCGAGCTCTCTGGGGCCAACGTCCTGACTTTC,CASSEGSELSGANVLTF
TRBJ2-1,TRBV10-3,13,few,TRBD2,TGTGCCATCAGTAAGGGACTAGCGGATGAGCAGTTCTTC,CAISKGLADEQFF
TRBJ2-3,TRBV7-2,15,.,.,TGTGCCAGCAGCCTAGCGTGGGGGAGCACAGATACGCAGTATTTT,CASSLAWGSTDTQYF
TRBJ2-1,TRBV5-1,19,.,TRBD2,TGCGCCAGCAGCTTGGGGATCGCGGGAGGGATAAGCTCCTACAATGAGCAGTTCTTC,CASSLGIAGGISSYNEQFF
TRBJ1-5,TRBV7-8,12,.,.,TGTGCCAGCACCTTGGAGGATCAGCCCCAGCATTTT,CASTLEDQPQHF
TRBJ1-2,TRBV10-1,13,.,.,TGCGCCAGCAGTGAGCACAGGGCCTATGGCTACACCTTC,CASSEHRAYGYTF
TRBJ1-4,TRBV7-9,11,few,TRBD1,TGTGCCAGTCAGGGGGGTGAAAAACTGTTTTTT,CASQGGEKLFF
TRBJ2-1,TRBV18,16,hyperexpanded,.,TGTGCCAGCTCACCTTCGACAGGAAGAGGGTACAATGAGCAGTTCTTC,CASSPSTGRGYNEQFF
TRBJ2-7,TRBV6-1,13,.,.,TGTGCCATAAGTGGGCTAGCGTTCGACGAGCAGTACTTC,CAISGLAFDEQYF
TRBJ1-3,TRBV12-3/TRBV12-4,12,few,.,TGTGCCAGCAGGGGACGGGAACACACCATATATTTT,CASRGREHTIYF
TRBJ2-1,TRBV28,16,large,.,TGTGCCAGCAGCCAGGATTGGGGGAGGTCCTACAATGAGCAGTTCTTC,CASSQDWGRSYNEQFF
TRBJ2-3,TRBV6-2/TRBV6-3,14,large,.,TGTGCCAGCAGTTGGGGGCGCAGCACAGATACGCAGTATTTT,CASSWGRSTDTQYF
TRBJ1-1,TRBV10-3,16,large,TRBD1,TGTGCCATCAGTTCCGGGACATTGGTCAGGGGGACTGAAGCTTTCTTT,CAISSGTLVRGTEAFF
TRBJ2-5,TRBV7-6,16,few,TRBD2,TGTGCCAGCAGCTTAGAATCTAGCGGACAACAAGAGACCCAGTACTTC,CASSLESSGQQETQYF
TRBJ2-6,TRBV11-2,14,.,.,TGTGCCAGCAGCACACTTTCTGGGGCCAACGTCCTGACTTTC,CASSTLSGANVLTF
TRBJ2-2,TRBV13,16,large,.,TGTGCCAGCAGCCGGGAGCGAACCCTGAACACCGGGGAGCTGTTTTTT,CASSRERTLNTGELFF
TRBJ1-2,TRBV30,12,.,.,TGTGCCTGGACGCGGGACCTGAGTGGCTACACCTTC,CAWTRDLSGYTF
TRBJ1-5,TRBV3-1,15,.,.,TGTGCCAGCAGCCAAGATCCCCGCGACAATCAGCCCCAGCATTTT,CASSQDPRDNQPQHF
TRBJ2-3,TRBV5-6,13,medium-sized,.,TGTGCCAGCAGCTCCCGTCCCGCAGATACGCAGTATTTT,CASSSRPADTQYF
TRBJ2-1,TRBV5-5,14,.,TRBD1,TGTGCCAGTATATGGGGACAGGGCAACAATGAGCAGTTCTTC,CASIWGQGNNEQFF
TRBJ1-5,TRBV19,15,large,TRBD1,TGTGCCAGTGGGATCGAGGACAGGGCTAATCAGCCCCAGCATTTT,CASGIEDRANQPQHF
TRBJ2-7,TRBV28,12,medium-sized,TRBD1,TGTGCCAGCAGGGGACAGCTCTACGAGCAGTACTTC,CASRGQLYEQYF
TRBJ2-4,TRBV7-9,14,.,.,TGTGCCAGCAGCTTCCCAAACCGTCCGGACATTCAGTACTTC,CASSFPNRPDIQYF
TRBJ2-1,TRBV20-1,11,few,.,TGCAGTGCTAACAGGGCGGGTGAGCAGTTCTTC,CSANRAGEQFF
TRBJ2-7,TRBV28,14,medium-sized,.,TGTGCCAGCAGTTTAGCCAGGGGGGACTACGAGCAGTACTTC,CASSLARGDYEQYF
TRBJ2-5,TRBV5-1,12,large,.,TGCGCCAGCAGCTTTACTGTTGAGACCCAGTACTTC,CASSFTVETQYF
TRBJ2-3,TRBV29-1,14,few,.,TGCAGCGTTGAGGGGTCTGGGAGCACAGATACGCAGTATTTT,CSVEGSGSTDTQYF
TRBJ2-2,TRBV7-9,16,.,.,TGTGCCAGCAGCTTAGGAGGGACGGTCAGAACCGGGGAGCTGTTTTTT,CASSLGGTVRTGELFF
TRBJ1-2,TRBV28,13,hyperexpanded,.,TGTGCCAGCAGTTTCCGTCCCTCGGATGGCTACACCTTC,CASSFRPSDGYTF
TRBJ2-7,TRBV10-3,16,large,TRBD2,TGTGCCATCAGTGTAGGGACTAGCGGGGACTCCTACGAGCAGTACTTC,CAISVGTSGDSYEQYF
TRBJ2-5,TRBV20-1,11,.,.,TGCAGTGCTCTTACGAGGGAGACCCAGTACTTC,CSALTRETQYF
TRBJ2-7,TRBV30,14,.,.,TGTGCCTGGGGGAAGCCGACTAGGTCCTACGAGCAGTACTTC,CAWGKPTRSYEQYF
TRBJ2-3,TRBV5-1,16,.,.,TGCGCCAGCTCTCTATCTTCCCAGGGAGTCACAGATACGCAGTATTTT,CASSLSSQGVTDTQYF
TRBJ2-1,TRBV6-1,19,.,TRBD2,TGTGCCAGCAGTGGGATAGGACTAGCGGGTAGTAGCTCCTACAATGAGCAGTTCTTC,CASSGIGLAGSSSYNEQFF
TRBJ1-2,TRBV2,11,.,.,TGTGCCGCCGCCCTTAGGGGAGGCTACACCTTC,CAAALRGGYTF
TRBJ2-6,TRBV7-2,15,.,.,TGTGCCAGCAGCTTAAGACTCTCTGGGGCCAACGTCCTGACTTTC,CASSLRLSGANVLTF
TRBJ2-5,TRBV6-5,12,.,TRBD1,TGTGCCAGCAGTGGGGACAGCAGGACCCAGTACTTC,CASSGDSRTQYF
TRBJ2-3,TRBV18,14,large,.,TGTGCCAGCTCACCACTTAAGACTACGGATACGCAGTATTTT,CASSPLKTTDTQYF
TRBJ2-3,TRBV27,15,large,.,TGTGCCAGCAGTTCGGTGACCCTTAGCACAGATACGCAGTATTTT,CASSSVTLSTDTQYF
TRBJ1-5,TRBV27,20,large,.,TGTGCCAGCAGTTCCTTACAGGGTGTAGGAGGGAAAAATAGCAATCAGCCCCAGCATTTT,CASSSLQGVGGKNSNQPQHF
TRBJ2-7,TRBV7-9,15,large,TRBD1,TGTGCCAGCAGCCGCATTCGGACAGGGGGCCACGAGCAGTACTTC,CASSRIRTGGHEQYF
TRBJ1-6,TRBV20-1,13,medium-sized,.,TGCAGTGCACTGACAGTTCCTAATTCACCCCTCCACTTT,CSALTVPNSPLHF
TRBJ1-6,TRBV7-2,18,.,.,TGTGCCAGCAGCTTCCTCCGGCGGGAGAGCTCCTATAATTCACCCCTCCACTTT,CASSFLRRESSYNSPLHF
TRBJ1-3,TRBV10-3,14,large,.,TGTGCCATCGCTCTTGGGGGGTCTGGAAACACCATATATTTT,CAIALGGSGNTIYF
TRBJ2-7,TRBV5-1,14,few,.,TGCGCCAGCAGCTTGGGTCAGGGACCCTACGAGCAGTACTTC,CASSLGQGPYEQYF
TRBJ2-3,TRBV20-1,17,.,TRBD2,TGCAGTGCTACCTCGGGCAGCGGGAGGTATAGCACAGATACGCAGTATTTT,CSATSGSGRYSTDTQYF
TRBJ1-5,TRBV28,14,.,.,TGTGCCAGCAGTTCAGGTGGCGGGGGTCAGCCCCAGCATTTT,CASSSGGGGQPQHF
TRBJ2-5,TRBV7-6,15,large,.,TGTGCCAGCAGCTTAGAAACAGGGCTCCGGGAGACCCAGTACTTC,CASSLETGLRETQYF
TRBJ2-7,TRBV7-2,14,large,.,TGTGCCAGCAGCTTAGCCTATCAGTCCTACGAGCAGTACTTC,CASSLAYQSYEQYF
TRBJ1-4,TRBV4-3,17,.,TRBD1,TGCGCCAGCAGCCAAGACTCGCCAGGGGGCCTTAATGAAAAACTGTTTTTT,CASSQDSPGGLNEKLFF
TRBJ2-7,TRBV20-1,17,medium-sized,TRBD2,TGCAGTGCTAGAACTGTGACTAGCGGGGGTTATCGCTACGAGCAGTACTTC,CSARTVTSGGYRYEQYF
TRBJ1-5,TRBV6-6,17,.,.,TGTGCCAGCAGTTACAGGGGGGGAACCTATAGCAATCAGCCCCAGCATTTT,CASSYRGGTYSNQPQHF
TRBJ2-5,TRBV2,13,.,TRBD2,TGTGCCAGCAGTAGCGGGGGGGCAGAGACCCAGTACTTC,CASSSGGAETQYF